This TCR beta chain was captured in a study of T cell changes during pregnancy in multiple sclerosis. Sequencing used immunoSEQ multiplex PCR; TCRdb keeps in-frame clones, though not all of them. The sample includes about 51,000 clones, approximately 94% of them seen just once. Trimming took off 6 bases at V and 4 bases at J, with 9 bases between the two ends. Germline values: CDR1 DFQATT, CDR2 SNEGSKA (reference sequence). The CDR3 runs 11 residues. This clone has a single count. The sequenced sample was CD4+ T cells from peripheral blood mononuclear cells, obtained in the second trimester of pregnancy. The sequence came from a female donor with multiple sclerosis, enrolled in a pregnancy study. This sequence joins TRBV20-1 and TRBJ1-2; no firm D call. CDR3 bases: TGCAGTGCGGGCCCAATCTATGGCTACACCTTC. Protein product: CSAGPIYGYTF.